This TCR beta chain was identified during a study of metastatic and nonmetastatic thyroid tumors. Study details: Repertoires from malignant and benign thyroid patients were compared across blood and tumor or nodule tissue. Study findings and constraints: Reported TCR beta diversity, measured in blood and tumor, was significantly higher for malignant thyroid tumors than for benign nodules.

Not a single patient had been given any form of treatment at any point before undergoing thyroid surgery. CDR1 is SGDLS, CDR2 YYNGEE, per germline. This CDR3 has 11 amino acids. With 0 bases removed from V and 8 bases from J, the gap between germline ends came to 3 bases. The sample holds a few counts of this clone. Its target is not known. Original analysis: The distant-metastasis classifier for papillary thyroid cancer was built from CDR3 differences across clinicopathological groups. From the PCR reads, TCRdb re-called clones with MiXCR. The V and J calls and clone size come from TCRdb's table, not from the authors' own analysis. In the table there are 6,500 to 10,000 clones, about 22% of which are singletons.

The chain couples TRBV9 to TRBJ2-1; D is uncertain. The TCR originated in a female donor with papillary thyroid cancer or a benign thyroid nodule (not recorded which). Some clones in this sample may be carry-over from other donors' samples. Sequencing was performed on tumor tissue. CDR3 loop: CASSVEDEQFF. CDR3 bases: TGTGCCAGCAGCGTAGAAGATGAGCAGTTCTTC.